This T cell receptor beta chain was sequenced in a study of blood T cells in healthy people across ages. With regard to this clonotype: Its antigen is as yet unknown.

For the second PCR, which ran for about 7 to 11 cycles, a sample-barcoded 5' primer and a J-beta primer mix were used. MiXCR, run by TCRdb on the 5' RACE reads, gives a single entry per CDR3 protein. The sample includes more than 1,000,000 distinct CDR3 sequences, roughly a quarter of them seen just once. Trimming took off 2 bases at V and 1 base at J, with 9 bases between the two ends. The CDR3 is 14 residues long. Germline V CDR1 and CDR2: SGDLS, YYNGEE. Study-wide points: Expanded clonotype changes were possibly confounded by unknown donor CMV status.

A further study also used this sample, focusing on T cells of mothers and their children.

The specimen sequenced was blood. This sequence originates from a girl aged 2 to 9 in good health. The V and J genes are TRBV9 and TRBJ1-1; the D is unclear. The CDR3 DNA follows: TGTGCCAGCAGCGTGCGGTCAGCGAACACTGAAGCTTTCTTT. This gives the protein CASSVRSANTEAFF. Based on the CDR3 plus reference TRBV9 and TRBJ1-1, the full variable domain is DSGVTQTPKHLITATGQRVTLRCSPRSGDLSVYWYQQSLDQGLQFLIQYYNGEERAKGNILERFSAQQFPDLHSELNLSSLELGDSALYFCASSVRSANTEAFFGQGTRLTVV.